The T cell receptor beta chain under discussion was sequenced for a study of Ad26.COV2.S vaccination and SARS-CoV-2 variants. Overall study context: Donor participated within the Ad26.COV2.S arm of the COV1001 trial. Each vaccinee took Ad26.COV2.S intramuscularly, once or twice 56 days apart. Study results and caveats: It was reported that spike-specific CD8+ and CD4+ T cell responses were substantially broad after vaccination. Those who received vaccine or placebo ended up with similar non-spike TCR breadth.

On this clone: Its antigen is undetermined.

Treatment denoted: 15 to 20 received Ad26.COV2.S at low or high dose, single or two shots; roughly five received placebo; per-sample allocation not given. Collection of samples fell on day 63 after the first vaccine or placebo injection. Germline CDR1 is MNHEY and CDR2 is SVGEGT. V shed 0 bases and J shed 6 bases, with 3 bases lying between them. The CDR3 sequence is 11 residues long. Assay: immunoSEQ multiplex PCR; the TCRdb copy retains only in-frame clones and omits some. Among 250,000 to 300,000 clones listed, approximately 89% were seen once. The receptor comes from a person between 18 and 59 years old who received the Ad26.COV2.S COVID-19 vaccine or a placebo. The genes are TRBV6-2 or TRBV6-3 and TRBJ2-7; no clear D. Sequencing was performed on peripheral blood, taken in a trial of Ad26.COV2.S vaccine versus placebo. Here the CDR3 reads CASSYSAEQYF. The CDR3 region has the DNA TGTGCCAGCAGTTACTCGGCCGAGCAGTACTTC.